The 11 T cell receptor beta chains below come from one sample, sequenced in a study of CD8 T cell repertoires and HIV-1 epitope variants. TCRdb keeps only in-frame clones here, not all; method: immunoSEQ multiplex PCR. The sample includes under 6,500 clones, approximately 65% of them seen just once. For these TCRs, the target antigens are not known. Source material: cultured CD8+ T cells derived from PBMCs. The receptors were sampled from a male donor with HIV.

This sequence joins TRBV5-6 and TRBJ2-7; D unresolved. The CDR3 runs to 14 residues. Germline assignment: CDR1 SGHDT and CDR2 YYEEEE. Trimming left V 5 bases short and J 2 bases short, with 14 bases between. CDR3 sequence: CASSSDVSAYEQYF. DNA for the CDR3: TGTGCCAGCAGTTCAGATGTCTCGGCCTACGAGCAGTACTTC.

V gene TRBV9 combines with J gene TRBJ1-2, with D possibly matching TRBD1 (5 bases). Germline V gene data show CDR1 as SGDLS and CDR2 as YYNGEE. This CDR3 contains 16 residues. V was trimmed by 1 base and J by 0 bases, leaving 13 bases between them. The CDR3 DNA sequence: TGTGCCAGCAGCGTATGGGGCGGGAGGTCTAACTATGGCTACACCTTC. This encodes CASSVWGGRSNYGYTF. Combining the CDR3 with reference TRBV9 and TRBJ1-2 gives the whole variable domain DSGVTQTPKHLITATGQRVTLRCSPRSGDLSVYWYQQSLDQGLQFLIQYYNGEERAKGNILERFSAQQFPDLHSELNLSSLELGDSALYFCASSVWGGRSNYGYTFGSGTRLTVV.

This chain connects TRBV4-2 to TRBJ2-6; D perhaps matches TRBD2 (6 bases). V was shortened by 0 bases and J by 2 bases, with 17 bases between the two germline ends. Germline V gene lookup returns CDR1 LGHNA and CDR2 YNFKEQ. The CDR3 extends over 19 amino acids. The CDR3 is CASSQEWRTTTAGANVLTF. For the CDR3, the DNA is TGTGCCAGCAGCCAAGAGTGGCGGACTACGACGGCTGGGGCCAACGTCCTGACTTTC.

A remark on this clone: Mismatch with germline at one junction end may stem from a read error. The chain joins TRBV6-5 to TRBJ2-7, with TRBD1 identical over 9 bases. Germline V lookup: CDR1 MNHEY, CDR2 SVGAGI. The CDR3 sequence is 13 residues long. CDR3 sequence: CASRTGQGNEQHF. CDR3 nucleotides: TGTGCCAGCAGGACGGGACAGGGAAACGAGCAGCACTTC.

The chain is built from TRBV13 and TRBJ2-5; the D is unclear. The ends were cut back, 0 bases at V and 1 base at J, with 6 bases in the middle. The germline gives CDR1 PRHDT, CDR2 FYEKMQ (reference sequence). The CDR3 has 14 residues. This chain's CDR3 is CASSLGQLQETQYF. The CDR3 DNA sequence: TGTGCCAGCAGCTTAGGCCAGCTCCAAGAGACCCAGTACTTC.

This clone appeared a few times. The chain joins TRBV7-3 to TRBJ2-1; 12 positions match TRBD2. Germline values: CDR1 SGHTA, CDR2 FQGTGA. V lost 2 bases to trimming and J lost 0 bases; unmatched junction nucleotides: 2. The CDR3 has 17 amino acids. CDR3 coding DNA: TGTGCCAGCAGCTTAGCTAGCGGGGGGGACTCCTACAATGAGCAGTTCTTC. It codes for CASSLASGGDSYNEQFF.

V gene TRBV5-4 combines with J gene TRBJ2-7; D not certain. Trimming shortened V by 2 bases and J by 1 base, and 7 bases separated the two germline ends. The CDR3 is 13 amino acids. CDR1 and CDR2 (germline): SGHNT, YYREEE (reference sequence). The CDR3 region has the DNA TGTGCCAGCAGCTTATCCGCTTCCTACGAGCAGTACTTC. It codes for CASSLSASYEQYF.

The chain recombines TRBV11-2 with TRBJ1-5; 7 positions agree with TRBD1. This CDR3 has 13 residues. Germline V lookup: CDR1 SGHAT, CDR2 FQNNGV. With 5 bases clipped from V and 9 bases from J, the junction kept 7 bases outside the gene matches. The CDR3: CASSDRATMPQHF. The CDR3, as DNA: TGTGCCAGCAGCGACAGGGCCACGATGCCCCAGCATTTT.

The chain couples TRBV30 to TRBJ2-3; 13 bases agree with TRBD2. Trimming at V came to 2 bases and at J to 5 bases, leaving 7 bases not matched to a gene. In germline, CDR1 is GTSNPN, CDR2 SVGIG (reference sequence). The CDR3 extends over 16 amino acids. The CDR3 DNA is TGTGCCTGGAGTCCTGGACTAGCGGGGGCGAGAGATACGCAGTATTTT. It translates to CAWSPGLAGARDTQYF.

This clone has more than one count but fewer than ten. The chain has TRBV28 and TRBJ2-7; the match to TRBD1 covers 8 bases. Germline loops: CDR1 MDHEN, CDR2 SYDVKM. This CDR3 is 16 amino acids long. V lost 6 bases and J lost 2; bases outside the gene matches: 12. The CDR3 DNA reads TGTGCCAGCAGCCAATCCCGGGACAGGCGTACCTACGAGCAGTACTTC. Amino acids: CASSQSRDRRTYEQYF.

This clone was detected only a few times. V usage is TRBV6-5 and J usage is TRBJ1-4; D unresolved. The CDR3 is made up of 15 amino acids. V dropped 6 bases and J dropped 0 bases, with 11 bases sitting between them. CDR1 and CDR2 (germline): MNHEY, SVGAGI. CDR3 nucleotide sequence: TGTGCCAGCAGCCCCTACACTTCAACTAATGAAAAACTGTTTTTT. Translated, it gives CASSPYTSTNEKLFF.